Given below is one T cell receptor beta chain in context. Trimming took off 0 bases at V and 6 bases at J, with 18 bases between the two ends. The germline CDR1 and CDR2 sequences are SGHRS and YFSETQ. This CDR3 is built from 17 residues. This record comes from a study of cytomegalovirus exposure and HLA in healthy donors. The PCR used 60 Vbeta and 13 Jbeta primers. Using immunoSEQ multiplex PCR, the repertoire was profiled, and TCRdb retains in-frame clones only, with some absent. The sample lists 170,000 or so clones; around 80% were seen once. The chain recombines TRBV5-1 with TRBJ2-2; weak D call: TRBD1 (6 bases). Specimen: PBMCs. The source is a male donor in good health and CMV-seropositive. CDR3 nucleotides: TGCGCCAGCAGCTTGGACAGGGAATTTAGCGTCGCCGGGGAGCTGTTTTTT. Protein sequence: CASSLDREFSVAGELFF.